These T cell receptor beta chains were read from a single sample in a study of beta chain features in type 1 diabetes. The table came from immunoSEQ multiplex PCR; TCRdb's copy has only in-frame clones and leaves some out. The table lists approximately 730,000 clones, roughly 12% of them singletons. Sequenced: naive CD4+ T cells from blood. All receptors come from a man in his late teens or twenties with type 1 diabetes. Both conserved end residues are part of each CDR3. D genes are given only for firm matches. Expanded clones get a size class; other rows say once, few or many, or leave the size out.

v_gene	d_gene	abundance	j_gene	CDR3nt	CDR3aa
TRBV6-5	.	few	TRBJ2-2	TGTGCCAGCAGTTACTCGGCCGTCGTCGGGGAGCTGTTTTTT	CASSYSAVVGELFF
TRBV27	TRBD1	.	TRBJ1-2	TGTGCCAGCAGCCCCTATGGGGACAGGGCGACTCGGGGCTACACCTTC	CASSPYGDRATRGYTF
TRBV9	.	.	TRBJ2-2	TGTGCCAGCACCCCTGCCGACACCGGGGAGCTGTTTTTT	CASTPADTGELFF
TRBV29-1	.	.	TRBJ1-2	TGCAGCGTTGAAGGGCAGGGCCATGGCTACACCTTC	CSVEGQGHGYTF
TRBV19	TRBD2	.	TRBJ2-5	TGTGCCAGTAGTTCCGGCGAAGCGGGGGTTGGGACCCAGTACTTC	CASSSGEAGVGTQYF
TRBV2	.	few	TRBJ1-1	TGTGCCAGCAGTGAAGCCAAACAGATCACTGAAGCTTTCTTT	CASSEAKQITEAFF
TRBV6-5	.	.	TRBJ1-4	TGTGCCAGCAGTTACTCAGGAGTGAGCGTGAATGAAAAACTGTTTTTT	CASSYSGVSVNEKLFF
TRBV2	.	.	TRBJ1-2	TGTGCCAGCAGTGAAAACAGGTCTAACTATGGCTACACCTTC	CASSENRSNYGYTF
TRBV5-1	.	.	TRBJ2-2	TGCGCCAGCAGCTTGGAGGTAACCGGGGAGCTGTTTTTT	CASSLEVTGELFF
TRBV29-1	.	few	TRBJ2-7	TGCAGCGTAGTCACAGGGCTGAAGCAGTACTTC	CSVVTGLKQYF
TRBV5-1	.	few	TRBJ2-1	TGCGCCAGCAGCTTGGAGCCCGGGTCCTACAATGAGCAGTTCTTC	CASSLEPGSYNEQFF